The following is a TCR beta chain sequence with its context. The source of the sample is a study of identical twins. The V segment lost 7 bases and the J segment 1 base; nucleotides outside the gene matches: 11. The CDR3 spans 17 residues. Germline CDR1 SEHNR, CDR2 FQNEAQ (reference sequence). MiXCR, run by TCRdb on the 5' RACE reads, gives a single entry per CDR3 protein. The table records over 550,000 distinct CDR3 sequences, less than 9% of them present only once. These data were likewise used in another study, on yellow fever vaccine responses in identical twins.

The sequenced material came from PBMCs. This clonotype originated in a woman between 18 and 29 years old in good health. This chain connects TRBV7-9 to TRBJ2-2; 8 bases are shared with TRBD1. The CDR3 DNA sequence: TGTGCCAGCAACAACGAACCGGACAGGGTGAACACCGGGGAGCTGTTTTTT. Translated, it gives CASNNEPDRVNTGELFF.